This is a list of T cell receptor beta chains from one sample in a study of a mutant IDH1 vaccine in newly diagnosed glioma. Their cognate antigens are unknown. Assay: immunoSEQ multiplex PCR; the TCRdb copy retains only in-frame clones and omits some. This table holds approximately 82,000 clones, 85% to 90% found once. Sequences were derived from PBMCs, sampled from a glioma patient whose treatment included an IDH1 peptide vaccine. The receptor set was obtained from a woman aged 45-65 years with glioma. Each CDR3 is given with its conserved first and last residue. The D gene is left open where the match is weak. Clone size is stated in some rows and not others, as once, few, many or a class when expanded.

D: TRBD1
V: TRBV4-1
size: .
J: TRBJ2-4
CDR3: CASSQGQGNRGAKNIQYF
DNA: TGCGCCAGCAGCCAAGGACAGGGTAATAGGGGAGCCAAAAACATTCAGTACTTC

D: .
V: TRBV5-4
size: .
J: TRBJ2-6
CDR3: CASSLDPGSGANVLTF
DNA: TGTGCCAGCAGCTTGGACCCTGGCTCTGGGGCCAACGTCCTGACTTTC

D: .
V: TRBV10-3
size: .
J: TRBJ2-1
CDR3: CAIRGEEGTSYNEQFF
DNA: TGTGCCATCAGGGGTGAGGAGGGGACCTCCTACAATGAGCAGTTCTTC

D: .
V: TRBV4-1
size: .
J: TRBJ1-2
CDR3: CASSKGSGYGYTF
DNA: TGCGCCAGCAGCAAGGGCTCGGGCTATGGCTACACCTTC

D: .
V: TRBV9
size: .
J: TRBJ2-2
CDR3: CASSPLSSGELFF
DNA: TGTGCCAGCAGCCCCCTTTCGTCCGGGGAGCTGTTTTTT

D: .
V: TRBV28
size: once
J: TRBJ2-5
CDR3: CASSFFTEQKTQYF
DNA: TGTGCCAGCAGTTTTTTTACGGAGCAAAAGACCCAGTACTTC

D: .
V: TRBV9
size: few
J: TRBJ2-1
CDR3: CASSVSLSNNEQFF
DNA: TGTGCCAGCAGCGTAAGCTTGTCCAACAATGAGCAGTTCTTC

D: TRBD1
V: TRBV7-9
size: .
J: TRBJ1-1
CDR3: CASSLLGQGFTEAFF
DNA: TGTGCCAGCAGCTTACTTGGACAGGGTTTCACTGAAGCTTTCTTT

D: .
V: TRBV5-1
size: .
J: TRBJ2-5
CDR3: CASSSSRETQYF
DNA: TGCGCCAGCAGCTCGTCCAGGGAAACCCAGTACTTC

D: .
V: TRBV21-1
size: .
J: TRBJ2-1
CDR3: CASSKGEDSNEQFF
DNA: TGTGCCAGCAGCAAAGGGGAAGACAGCAATGAGCAGTTCTTC

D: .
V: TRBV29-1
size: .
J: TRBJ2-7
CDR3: CSASRGNEQYF
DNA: TGCAGCGCATCTCGGGGTAACGAGCAGTACTTC

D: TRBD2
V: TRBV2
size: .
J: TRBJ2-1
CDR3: CASSASGRINEQFF
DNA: TGTGCCAGCAGTGCTAGCGGGAGAATCAATGAGCAGTTCTTC

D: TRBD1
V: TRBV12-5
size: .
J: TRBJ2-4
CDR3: CASGWMGQGENIQYF
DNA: TGTGCTAGTGGTTGGATGGGACAGGGAGAAAACATTCAGTACTTC

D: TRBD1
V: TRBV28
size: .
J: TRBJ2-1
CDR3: CASRGQETYNEQFF
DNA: TGTGCCAGCAGGGGACAGGAAACCTACAATGAGCAGTTCTTC

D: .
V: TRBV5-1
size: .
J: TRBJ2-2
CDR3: CASSLGDSSNTGELFF
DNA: TGCGCCAGCAGCTTGGGGGATAGCTCGAACACCGGGGAGCTGTTTTTT

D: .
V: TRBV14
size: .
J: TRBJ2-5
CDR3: CASSQRERETQYF
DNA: TGTGCCAGCAGCCAGAGGGAGAGAGAGACCCAGTACTTC

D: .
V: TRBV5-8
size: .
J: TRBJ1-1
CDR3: CASSLVGSLNTEAFF
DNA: TGTGCCAGCAGCTTGGTAGGGTCGTTGAACACTGAAGCTTTCTTT

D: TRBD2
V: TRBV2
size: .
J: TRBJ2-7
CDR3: CASTPQRESHEQYF
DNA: TGTGCCAGCACCCCTCAGCGGGAGAGCCACGAGCAGTACTTC

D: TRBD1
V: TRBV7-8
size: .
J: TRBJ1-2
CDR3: CASSLAGQRSYYGYTF
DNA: TGTGCCAGCAGCTTAGCGGGACAGCGTTCCTACTATGGCTACACCTTC

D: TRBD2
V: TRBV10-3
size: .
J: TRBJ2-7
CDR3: CAISATSGIYEQYF
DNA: TGTGCCATCAGTGCTACTAGCGGGATATACGAGCAGTACTTC

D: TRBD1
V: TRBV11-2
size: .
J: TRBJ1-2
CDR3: CASSSQGLVGYTF
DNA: TGTGCCAGCAGCTCACAGGGGTTGGTCGGCTACACCTTC

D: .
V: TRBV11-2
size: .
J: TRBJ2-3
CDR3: CASSEQQGVTDTQYF
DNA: TGTGCCAGCAGCGAACAACAGGGAGTCACAGATACGCAGTATTTT

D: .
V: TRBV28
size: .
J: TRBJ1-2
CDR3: CASSPHRAATGYTF
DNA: TGTGCCAGCAGTCCGCACAGGGCCGCTACTGGCTACACCTTC